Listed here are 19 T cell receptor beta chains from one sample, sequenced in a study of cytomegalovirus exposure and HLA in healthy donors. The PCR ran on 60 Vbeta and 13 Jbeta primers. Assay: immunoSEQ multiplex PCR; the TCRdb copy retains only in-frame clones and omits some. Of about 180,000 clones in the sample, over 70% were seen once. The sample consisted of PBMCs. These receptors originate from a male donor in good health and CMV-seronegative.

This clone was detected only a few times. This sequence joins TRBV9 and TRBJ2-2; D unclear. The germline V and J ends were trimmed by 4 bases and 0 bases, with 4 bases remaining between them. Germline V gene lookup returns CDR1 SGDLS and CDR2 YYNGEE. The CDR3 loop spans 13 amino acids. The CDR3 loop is CASSLTNTGELFF. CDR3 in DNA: TGTGCCAGCAGCCTAACGAACACCGGGGAGCTGTTTTTT. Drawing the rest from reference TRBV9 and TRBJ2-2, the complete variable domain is DSGVTQTPKHLITATGQRVTLRCSPRSGDLSVYWYQQSLDQGLQFLIQYYNGEERAKGNILERFSAQQFPDLHSELNLSSLELGDSALYFCASSLTNTGELFFGEGSRLTVL.

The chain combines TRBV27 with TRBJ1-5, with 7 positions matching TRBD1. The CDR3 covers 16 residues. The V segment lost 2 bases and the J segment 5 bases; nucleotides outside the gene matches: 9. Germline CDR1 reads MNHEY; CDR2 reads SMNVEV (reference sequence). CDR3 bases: TGTGCCAGCAGTTTACTGCCAGGGGGAGGCCATCAGCCCCAGCATTTT. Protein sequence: CASSLLPGGGHQPQHF.

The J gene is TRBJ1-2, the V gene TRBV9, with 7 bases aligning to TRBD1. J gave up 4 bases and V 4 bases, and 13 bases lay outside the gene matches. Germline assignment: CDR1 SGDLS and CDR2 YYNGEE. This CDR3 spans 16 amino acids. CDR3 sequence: CASSFDGQARGYGYTF. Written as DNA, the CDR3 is TGTGCCAGCAGCTTCGATGGACAGGCTCGTGGCTATGGCTACACCTTC.

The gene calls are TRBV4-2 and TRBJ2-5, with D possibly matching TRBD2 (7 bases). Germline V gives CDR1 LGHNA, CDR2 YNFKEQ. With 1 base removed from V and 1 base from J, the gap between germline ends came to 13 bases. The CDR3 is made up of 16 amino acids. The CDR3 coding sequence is TGTGCCAGCAGCCAAGGGGGGGCTAGCGGCCAAGAGACCCAGTACTTC. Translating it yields CASSQGGASGQETQYF.

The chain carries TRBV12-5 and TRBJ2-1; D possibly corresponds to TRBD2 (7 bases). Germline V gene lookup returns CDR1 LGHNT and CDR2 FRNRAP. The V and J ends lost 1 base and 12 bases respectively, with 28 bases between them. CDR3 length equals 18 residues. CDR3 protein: CASGLGTLPGGLSMRQFF. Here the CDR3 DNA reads TGTGCTAGTGGTTTGGGAACGCTCCCCGGGGGGCTTTCAATGAGGCAGTTCTTC.

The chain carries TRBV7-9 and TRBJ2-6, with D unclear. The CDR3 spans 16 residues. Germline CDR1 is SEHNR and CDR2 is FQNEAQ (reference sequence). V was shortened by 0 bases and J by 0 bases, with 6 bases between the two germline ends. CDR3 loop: CASSLAGGSGANVLTF. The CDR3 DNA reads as TGTGCCAGCAGCTTAGCTGGCGGCTCTGGGGCCAACGTCCTGACTTTC.

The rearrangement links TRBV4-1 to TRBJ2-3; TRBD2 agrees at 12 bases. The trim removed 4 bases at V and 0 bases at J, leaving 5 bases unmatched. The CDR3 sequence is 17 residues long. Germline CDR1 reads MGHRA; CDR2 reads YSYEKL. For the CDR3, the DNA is TGCGCCAGCAGCCGCAGACTAGCGGGGGCCAGCACAGATACGCAGTATTTT. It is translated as CASSRRLAGASTDTQYF.

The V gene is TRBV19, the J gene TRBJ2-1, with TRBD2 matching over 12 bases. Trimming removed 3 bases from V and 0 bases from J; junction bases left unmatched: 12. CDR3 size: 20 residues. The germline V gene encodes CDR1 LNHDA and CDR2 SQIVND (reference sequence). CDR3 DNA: TGTGCCAGTAGTATTATCTGGTCTAGCGGGAGGGCCCTCTCCTACAATGAGCAGTTCTTC. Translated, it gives CASSIIWSSGRALSYNEQFF.

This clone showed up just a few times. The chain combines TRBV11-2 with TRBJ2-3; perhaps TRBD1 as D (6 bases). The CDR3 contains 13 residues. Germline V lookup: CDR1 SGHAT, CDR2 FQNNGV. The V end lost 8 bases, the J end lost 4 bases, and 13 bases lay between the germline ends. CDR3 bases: TGTGCCAGCGGCGGACAGTTAGCAGATACGCAGTATTTT. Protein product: CASGGQLADTQYF.

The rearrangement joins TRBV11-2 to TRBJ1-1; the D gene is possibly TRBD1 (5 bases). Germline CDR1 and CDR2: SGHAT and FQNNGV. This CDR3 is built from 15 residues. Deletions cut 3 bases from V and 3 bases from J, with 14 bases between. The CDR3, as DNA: TGTGCCAGCAGCTTGACCACCGGCAGGGACACTGAAGCTTTCTTT. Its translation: CASSLTTGRDTEAFF.

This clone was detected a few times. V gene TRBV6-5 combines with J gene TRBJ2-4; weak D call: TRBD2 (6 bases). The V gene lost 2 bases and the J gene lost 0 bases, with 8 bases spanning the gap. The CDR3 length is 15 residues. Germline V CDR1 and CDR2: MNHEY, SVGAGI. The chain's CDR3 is CASSYRGLAKNIQYF. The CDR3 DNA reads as TGTGCCAGCAGTTACCGGGGGTTAGCCAAAAACATTCAGTACTTC.

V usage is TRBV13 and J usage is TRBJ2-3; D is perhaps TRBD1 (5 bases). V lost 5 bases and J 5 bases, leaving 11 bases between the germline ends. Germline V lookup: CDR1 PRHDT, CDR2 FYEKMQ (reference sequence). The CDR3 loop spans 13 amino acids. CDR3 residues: CASSPRVRDTQYF. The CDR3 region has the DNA TGTGCCAGCAGCCCCAGGGTTAGAGATACGCAGTATTTT.

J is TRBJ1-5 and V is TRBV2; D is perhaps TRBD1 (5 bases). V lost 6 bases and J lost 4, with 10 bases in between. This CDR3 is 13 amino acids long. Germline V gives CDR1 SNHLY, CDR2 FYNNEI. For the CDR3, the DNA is TGTGCCAGCAGACTGGACACTAATCAGCCCCAGCATTTT. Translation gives CASRLDTNQPQHF.

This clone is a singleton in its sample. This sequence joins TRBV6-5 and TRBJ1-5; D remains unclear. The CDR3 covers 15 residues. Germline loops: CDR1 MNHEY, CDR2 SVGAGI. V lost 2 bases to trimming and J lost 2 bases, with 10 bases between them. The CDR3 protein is CASSYPFAGNQPQHF. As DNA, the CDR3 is TGTGCCAGCAGTTACCCGTTCGCAGGCAATCAGCCCCAGCATTTT.

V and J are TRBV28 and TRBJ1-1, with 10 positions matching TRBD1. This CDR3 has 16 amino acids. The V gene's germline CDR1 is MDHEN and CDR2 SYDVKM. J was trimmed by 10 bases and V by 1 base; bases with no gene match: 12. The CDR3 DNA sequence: TGTGCCAGCAGTTTATCCGGGACAGGGGAGTCGGGTGTAGCTTTCTTT. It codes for CASSLSGTGESGVAFF.

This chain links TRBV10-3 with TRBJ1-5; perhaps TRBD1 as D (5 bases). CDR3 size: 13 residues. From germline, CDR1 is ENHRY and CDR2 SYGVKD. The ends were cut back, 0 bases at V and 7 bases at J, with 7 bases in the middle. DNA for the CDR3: TGTGCCATCAGTGAGTCGAAGGGGCAGCCCCAGCATTTT. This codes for CAISESKGQPQHF.

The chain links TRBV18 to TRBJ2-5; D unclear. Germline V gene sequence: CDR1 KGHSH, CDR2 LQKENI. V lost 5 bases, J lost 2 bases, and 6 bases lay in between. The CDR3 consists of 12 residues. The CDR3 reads CASSIYQETQYF. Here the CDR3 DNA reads TGTGCCAGCTCAATCTATCAAGAGACCCAGTACTTC.

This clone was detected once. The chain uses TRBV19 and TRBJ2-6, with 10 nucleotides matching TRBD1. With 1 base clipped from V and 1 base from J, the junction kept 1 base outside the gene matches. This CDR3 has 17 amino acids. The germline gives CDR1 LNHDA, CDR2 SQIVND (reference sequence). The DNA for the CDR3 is TGTGCCAGTAGTATAGGGACAGGGGGGTCTGGGGCCAACGTCCTGACTTTC. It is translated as CASSIGTGGSGANVLTF.

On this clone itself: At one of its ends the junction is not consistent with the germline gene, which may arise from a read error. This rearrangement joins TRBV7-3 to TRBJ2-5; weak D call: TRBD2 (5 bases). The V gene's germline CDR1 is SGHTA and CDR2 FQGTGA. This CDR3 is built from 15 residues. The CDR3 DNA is TGTGCCAGCAGCTTAACGGTTATCGGAGGAGAGGCCCAGTACTTC. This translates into CASSLTVIGGEAQYF.